The 28 T cell receptor beta chains below were found in one sample sequenced in a study of response to subunit inactivated influenza vaccine. Via MiXCR, TCRdb re-called the RT-PCR reads, giving one row per CDR3 protein. Of hundreds of thousands of distinct CDR3 sequences in the sample, approximately 14% were seen once. The sequencing here drew on PBMCs from blood, taken 11 to 12 days after vaccination. These receptor sequences come from a man aged 50-60 years who received an inactivated influenza vaccine.

This clonotype has only a few counts. One end of the junction does not line up with germline, which may come from a read error. The rearrangement uses TRBV5-6 and TRBJ1-2, with 9 positions matching TRBD1. The germline V gene encodes CDR1 SGHDT and CDR2 YYEEEE. The CDR3 loop spans 12 amino acids. This CDR3 is CASSPWGQGLSF. The CDR3 nucleotides read TGTGCCAGCAGCCCGTGGGGACAGGGTCTATCCTTC.

This clonotype was observed a handful of times. The chain combines TRBV10-3 with TRBJ1-5, with 7 bases aligning to TRBD1. There are 15 residues in the CDR3. Per the germline V gene, CDR1 is ENHRY and CDR2 is SYGVKD. Trimming cost V 3 bases and J 3 bases; bases outside gene matches: 5. The CDR3 DNA follows: TGTGCCATCAGTGACTTAACAGGGGACAATCAGCCCCAGCATTTT. The encoded protein is CAISDLTGDNQPQHF.

This clonotype has only a few counts. The V gene is TRBV10-3, the J gene TRBJ2-7, with D tentatively TRBD1 (6 bases). V lost 0 bases to trimming and J lost 4 bases, with 13 bases between them. This CDR3 is built from 15 residues. Germline V lookup: CDR1 ENHRY, CDR2 SYGVKD. CDR3 nucleotides: TGTGCCATCAGTGAGTCCTGGCAAAGGGGGTACGAGCAGTACTTC. Protein product: CAISESWQRGYEQYF.

V usage is TRBV3-1 and J usage is TRBJ2-5, with 10 positions matching TRBD2. The CDR3 runs 15 residues. Germline V gene data show CDR1 as LGHDT and CDR2 as YNNKEL (reference sequence). The V gene end was trimmed by 5 bases and the J gene end by 1 base; junction bases not matched to a gene: 4. In nucleotides, the CDR3 is TGTGCCAGCAGCTCACGACTAGCGGGCCAAGAGACCCAGTACTTC. Translated, it gives CASSSRLAGQETQYF.

This clonotype was seen a few times. The chain uses TRBV7-2 and TRBJ2-2; TRBD2 is a possible D gene (7 bases). The ends were cut back, 1 base at V and 10 bases at J, with 16 bases in the middle. Germline V lookup: CDR1 SGHTA, CDR2 FQGNSA. The CDR3 totals 15 residues. The chain's CDR3 is CASSLVRGGGSELFF. CDR3 nucleotide sequence: TGTGCCAGCAGCTTAGTGAGGGGGGGCGGCTCGGAGCTGTTTTTT.

V gene TRBV7-3 combines with J gene TRBJ2-1; D gene ambiguous. V was trimmed by 8 bases and J by 4 bases, leaving 12 bases between them. This CDR3 spans 13 amino acids. Germline loops: CDR1 SGHTA, CDR2 FQGTGA. CDR3 in DNA: TGTGCCAGCGGAACGGGCCAATACAATGAGCAGTTCTTC. Its protein is CASGTGQYNEQFF. The full variable domain, with the rest looked up from reference TRBV7-3 and TRBJ2-1, is GAGVSQTPSNKVTEKGKYVELRCDPISGHTALYWYRQSLGQGPEFLIYFQGTGAADDSGLPNDRFFAVRPEGSVSTLKIQRTERGDSAVYLCASGTGQYNEQFFGPGTRLTVL.

The chain recombines TRBV6-2 or TRBV6-3 with TRBJ2-7, with TRBD1 identical over 11 bases. Germline CDR1 and CDR2: MNHEY and SVGEGT. The CDR3 runs 15 residues. V lost 6 bases, J lost 1 base, and 5 bases stayed unmatched. This CDR3 is CASSWDRGRSYEQYF. Here the CDR3 DNA reads TGTGCCAGCAGCTGGGACAGGGGGAGATCCTACGAGCAGTACTTC.

There are a few counts of this clonotype. The DNA for the CDR3 is TGTGCCAGCAGCGAGCGGATCCAAGAGACCCAGTACTTC. Protein: CASSERIQETQYF. The V call is TRBV7-8, the J call TRBJ2-5, with TRBD2 as a possible D gene (5 bases). The germline V and J ends were trimmed by 5 bases and 1 base, with 8 bases remaining between them. Germline V gene sequence: CDR1 SGHVS, CDR2 FQNEAQ. The CDR3 covers 13 residues.

This clonotype was seen many times. The chain recombines TRBV2 with TRBJ2-1; D is ambiguous. This CDR3 is 15 amino acids long. From germline, CDR1 is SNHLY and CDR2 FYNNEI. V was pared by 0 bases and J by 5 bases, with 11 bases between. The CDR3 protein is CASSEALGPNNEQFF. The CDR3 nucleotides are TGTGCCAGCAGTGAAGCGCTTGGGCCTAACAATGAGCAGTTCTTC.

This clonotype was observed once. The chain uses TRBV7-3 and TRBJ2-3; TRBD1 might be the D (6 bases). V lost 5 bases to trimming and J lost 5 bases, with 14 bases between them. Per the germline V gene, CDR1 is SGHTA and CDR2 is FQGTGA. The CDR3 contains 14 residues. The CDR3 DNA sequence: TGTGCCAGCAGCCGAACAGGGCTCGGAGATACGCAGTATTTT. Its protein product is CASSRTGLGDTQYF.

The table lists this clonotype with a few counts. The chain couples TRBV29-1 to TRBJ2-7; 12 positions match TRBD1. The CDR3 loop spans 13 amino acids. Germline CDR1 is SQVTM and CDR2 is ANQGSEA. Trimming at V came to 4 bases and at J to 4 bases, leaving 2 bases not matched to a gene. CDR3 sequence: CSVGGQGAYEQYF. DNA for the CDR3: TGCAGCGTTGGGGGACAGGGGGCTTACGAGCAGTACTTC.

The V and J genes are TRBV3-1 and TRBJ2-5, with 8 bases aligning to TRBD1. V lost 6 bases to trimming and J lost 5 bases; unmatched junction nucleotides: 14. Germline CDR1 reads LGHDT; CDR2 reads YNNKEL (reference sequence). The CDR3 totals 16 residues. The CDR3 DNA sequence: TGTGCCAGCAGACCGGGACAGGTATTTCATGTGGAGACCCAGTACTTC. The encoded protein is CASRPGQVFHVETQYF.

This clonotype was seen more than once but under ten times. The rearrangement joins TRBV20-1 to TRBJ2-7; 8 nucleotides match TRBD2. This CDR3 has 14 amino acids. Germline V gene lookup returns CDR1 DFQATT and CDR2 SNEGSKA (reference sequence). The V and J ends lost 3 bases and 3 bases, in that order; junction bases with no gene match: 7. This CDR3 is CSARSSGPFYEQYF. The CDR3 region has the DNA TGCAGTGCTAGGTCTAGCGGGCCATTCTACGAGCAGTACTTC.

This clonotype was seen only a few times. V usage is TRBV15 and J usage is TRBJ2-5; possible D gene TRBD2, 6 bases. CDR1 is LNHNV, CDR2 YYDKDF, per germline (reference sequence). This CDR3 has 19 amino acids. V was shortened by 5 bases and J by 5 bases, with 30 bases between the two germline ends. CDR3 DNA sequence: TGTGCCACCAGCGTAGTCCCAGGAGGGGCACCCTCTCCACTGGAGACCCAGTACTTC. It codes for CATSVVPGGAPSPLETQYF.

The chain has TRBV9 and TRBJ2-3; D unresolved. The V end was cut by 0 bases, the J end by 4 bases, with 9 bases between. Germline lookup yields CDR1 SGDLS and CDR2 YYNGEE. The CDR3 runs to 14 residues. The CDR3 spells CASSVDAKPDTQYF. The CDR3 nucleotides read TGTGCCAGCAGCGTAGATGCCAAACCAGATACGCAGTATTTT.

The chain uses TRBV7-2 and TRBJ2-1; 12 nucleotides match TRBD2. CDR3 size: 15 residues. V was clipped by 5 bases and J by 9 bases; unmatched bases: 8. CDR1 is SGHTA and CDR2 is FQGNSA in the germline V gene. CDR3 nucleotide sequence: TGTGCCAGCAGCCAGCGGCTAGCGGGGGGGCCTGAGCAGTTCTTC. It specifies CASSQRLAGGPEQFF.

This rearrangement joins TRBV28 to TRBJ1-2; TRBD1 agrees at 7 bases. CDR3 length: 16 residues. Germline trimming cut 2 bases from V and 2 bases from J; bases unmatched to any gene: 8. Germline V gene lookup returns CDR1 MDHEN and CDR2 SYDVKM. The CDR3 nucleotides are TGTGCCAGCAGTTTACCCGGACAGGCGCTAAACTATGGCTACACCTTC. Translation: CASSLPGQALNYGYTF.

This clonotype has more than one count but fewer than ten. This chain joins TRBV6-5 and TRBJ1-6; unclear D gene. The CDR3 spans 15 residues. Deletions cut 2 bases from V and 6 bases from J, with 11 bases between. Germline V gene lookup returns CDR1 MNHEY and CDR2 SVGAGI. CDR3 region: CASSYDIPTNSPLHF. The CDR3 DNA follows: TGTGCCAGCAGTTACGATATACCGACTAATTCACCCCTCCACTTT.

The rearrangement links TRBV20-1 to TRBJ2-7; TRBD2 aligns across 8 bases. The CDR3 length is 14 residues. V gave up 1 base and J gave up 7 bases; unmatched junction bases: 9. CDR1 is DFQATT, CDR2 SNEGSKA, per germline (reference sequence). CDR3 DNA: TGCAGTGCTAGAGCCGCGGGAGGAACGGGTGAGCAGTACTTC. This encodes CSARAAGGTGEQYF.

The chain employs TRBV6-1 and TRBJ2-1; D perhaps matches TRBD2 (5 bases). CDR3 length equals 13 residues. Looked up from germline, CDR1 is MNHNS and CDR2 is SASEGT. V lost 6 bases, J lost 4 bases, and 10 bases lay in between. This CDR3 is CASRRTGYNEQFF. The CDR3 DNA reads TGTGCCAGCAGGAGGACTGGATACAATGAGCAGTTCTTC.

This chain connects TRBV20-1 to TRBJ2-1, with D perhaps being TRBD1 or TRBD2 (5 bases each). The CDR3 is 13 residues long. The ends were cut back, 5 bases at V and 7 bases at J, with 15 bases in the middle. Per the germline V gene, CDR1 is DFQATT and CDR2 is SNEGSKA (reference sequence). DNA for the CDR3: TGCAGTGCTCTAGGGGTTACGGGGAATGAGCAGTTCTTC. Amino acid sequence: CSALGVTGNEQFF.

The sample holds a few counts of this clonotype. CDR3 bases: TGTGCCAGCATGGGGGGAGTGGGCAATTCACCCCTCCACTTT. Amino acid sequence: CASMGGVGNSPLHF. The chain links TRBV28 to TRBJ1-6, with D possibly TRBD1 on 5 matching bases. This CDR3 has 14 amino acids. Germline assignment: CDR1 MDHEN and CDR2 SYDVKM. V gave up 7 bases and J gave up 7 bases, with 14 bases separating them.

This clonotype was seen a few times. V gene TRBV7-9 combines with J gene TRBJ2-5; weak D call: TRBD1 (6 bases). The V gene lost 5 bases and the J gene lost 5 bases, with 18 bases spanning the gap. Germline values: CDR1 SEHNR, CDR2 FQNEAQ (reference sequence). CDR3 length equals 15 residues. The CDR3 bases are TGTGCCAGCAGCCGGGCTGAAACGAGGGGGGAGACCCAGTACTTC. Translation: CASSRAETRGETQYF. Full variable domain (outside the CDR3, taken from reference TRBV7-9 and TRBJ2-5): DTGVSQNPRHKITKRGQNVTFRCDPISEHNRLYWYRQTLGQGPEFLTYFQNEAQLEKSRLLSDRFSAERPKGSFSTLEIQRTEQGDSAMYLCASSRAETRGETQYFGPGTRLLVL.

The chain uses TRBV10-3 and TRBJ2-7, with D tentatively TRBD1 (5 bases). V lost 8 bases, J lost 4 bases, and 12 bases lay in between. This CDR3 has 12 residues. Germline CDR1 is ENHRY and CDR2 is SYGVKD. The CDR3 region is CAISSGRYEQYF. The CDR3 DNA is TGTGCCATCTCTTCAGGGCGGTACGAGCAGTACTTC.

This clonotype was found a few times. This chain uses TRBV6-1 with TRBJ1-4; D is unclear. The V gene lost 6 bases and the J gene lost 2 bases, with 16 bases spanning the gap. The germline V gene has CDR1 MNHNS and CDR2 SASEGT. The CDR3 is 16 amino acids. CDR3 DNA sequence: TGTGCCAGCAGCGGCTACCGGGTCCTGACTAATGAAAAACTGTTTTTT. Translation gives CASSGYRVLTNEKLFF.

This clonotype has just a few counts. The rearrangement links TRBV4-3 to TRBJ1-2; D is ambiguous. The length of the CDR3 is 14 residues. Trimming shortened V by 1 base and J by 5 bases, and 11 bases separated the two germline ends. Germline V gives CDR1 LGHNA, CDR2 YSLEER. The CDR3 spells CASSQGASRYGYTF. DNA for the CDR3: TGCGCCAGCAGCCAAGGCGCGAGCAGATATGGCTACACCTTC.

The J gene is TRBJ2-2, the V gene TRBV28; TRBD2 aligns across 9 bases. There are 17 residues in the CDR3. Losses at the gene ends were 3 bases for V and 4 bases for J; bases not matched to a gene: 9. Germline-derived CDR1 and CDR2 are MDHEN and SYDVKM. The CDR3 reads CASSFLSGRRGTGELFF. The CDR3, as DNA: TGTGCCAGCAGTTTCCTAAGCGGGAGGAGAGGCACCGGGGAGCTGTTTTTT.

This clonotype was found many times. The V gene is TRBV5-1, the J gene TRBJ2-7; tentatively, D is TRBD2 (6 bases). Germline V gives CDR1 SGHRS, CDR2 YFSETQ. The CDR3 consists of 14 residues. The ends were cut back, 2 bases at V and 3 bases at J, with 12 bases in the middle. The CDR3 protein is CASSFPGRSYEQYF. As DNA, the CDR3 is TGCGCCAGCAGCTTTCCCGGGAGAAGCTACGAGCAGTACTTC.